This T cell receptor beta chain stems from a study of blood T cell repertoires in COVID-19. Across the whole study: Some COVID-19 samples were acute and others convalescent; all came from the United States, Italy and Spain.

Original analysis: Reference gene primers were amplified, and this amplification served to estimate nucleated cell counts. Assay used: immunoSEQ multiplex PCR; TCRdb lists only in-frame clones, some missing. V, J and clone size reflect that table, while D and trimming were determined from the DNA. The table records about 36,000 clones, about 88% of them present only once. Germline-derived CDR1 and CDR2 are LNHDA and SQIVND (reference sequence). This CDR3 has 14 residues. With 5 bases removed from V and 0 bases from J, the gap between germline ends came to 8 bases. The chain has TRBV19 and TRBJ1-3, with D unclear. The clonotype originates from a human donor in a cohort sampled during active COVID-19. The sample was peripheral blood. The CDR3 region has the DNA TGTGCCAGTAGTCCGGGGAGCTCTGGAAACACCATATATTTT. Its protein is CASSPGSSGNTIYF.